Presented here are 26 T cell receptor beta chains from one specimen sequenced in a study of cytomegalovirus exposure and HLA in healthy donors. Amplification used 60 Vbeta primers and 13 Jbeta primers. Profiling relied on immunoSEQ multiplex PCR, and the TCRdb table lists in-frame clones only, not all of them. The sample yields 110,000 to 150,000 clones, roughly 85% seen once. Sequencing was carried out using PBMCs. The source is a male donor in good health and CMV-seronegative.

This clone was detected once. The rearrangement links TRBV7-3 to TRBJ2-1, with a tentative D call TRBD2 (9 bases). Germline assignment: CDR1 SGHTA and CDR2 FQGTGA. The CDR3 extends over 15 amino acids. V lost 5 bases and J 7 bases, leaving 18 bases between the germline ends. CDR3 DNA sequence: TGTGCCAGCAGCCCAGGGGGCGGGGGGGCGAATGAGCAGTTCTTC. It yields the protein CASSPGGGGANEQFF.

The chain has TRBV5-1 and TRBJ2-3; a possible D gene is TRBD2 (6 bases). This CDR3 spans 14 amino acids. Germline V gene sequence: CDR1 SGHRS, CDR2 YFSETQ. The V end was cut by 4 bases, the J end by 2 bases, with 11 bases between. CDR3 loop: CASSRAGHTDTQYF. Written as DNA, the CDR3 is TGCGCCAGCAGCCGAGCGGGCCACACAGATACGCAGTATTTT.

This CDR3 is CASSLAKDRAHGYTF. In DNA form, the CDR3 reads TGTGCCAGCAGCTTAGCTAAGGACAGGGCCCATGGCTACACCTTC. The chain couples TRBV7-2 to TRBJ1-2; 8 nucleotides match TRBD1. Germline V gene data show CDR1 as SGHTA and CDR2 as FQGNSA. The CDR3 covers 15 residues. The V and J ends lost 0 bases and 6 bases, in that order; junction bases with no gene match: 6.

The CDR3 reads CASSLYGLSYEQYF. As DNA, the CDR3 is TGTGCCAGCAGCCTATACGGACTGAGCTACGAGCAGTACTTC. This rearrangement joins TRBV14 to TRBJ2-7; D is perhaps TRBD2 (5 bases). Trimming took 4 bases from V and 3 from J, leaving 13 bases between them. This CDR3 comprises 14 residues. CDR1 is SGHDN, CDR2 FVKESK, per germline.

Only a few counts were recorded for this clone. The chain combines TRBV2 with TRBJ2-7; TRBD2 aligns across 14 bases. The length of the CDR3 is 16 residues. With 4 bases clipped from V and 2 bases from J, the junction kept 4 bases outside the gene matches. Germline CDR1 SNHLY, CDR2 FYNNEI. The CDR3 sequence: CASSAGLAGGTYEQYF. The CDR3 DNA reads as TGTGCCAGCAGTGCCGGACTAGCGGGGGGAACCTACGAGCAGTACTTC.

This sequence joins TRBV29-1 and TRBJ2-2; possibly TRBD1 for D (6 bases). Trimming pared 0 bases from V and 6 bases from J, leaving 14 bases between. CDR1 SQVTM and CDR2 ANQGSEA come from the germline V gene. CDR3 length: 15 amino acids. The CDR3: CSVEDRQGRSGELFF. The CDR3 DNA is TGCAGCGTTGAAGATAGGCAGGGGCGATCCGGGGAGCTGTTTTTT.

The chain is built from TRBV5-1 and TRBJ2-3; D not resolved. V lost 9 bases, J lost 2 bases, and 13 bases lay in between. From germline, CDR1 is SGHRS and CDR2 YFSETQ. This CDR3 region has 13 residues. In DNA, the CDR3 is TGCGCCACAGCGTCCATGATCACAGATACGCAGTATTTT. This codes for CATASMITDTQYF.

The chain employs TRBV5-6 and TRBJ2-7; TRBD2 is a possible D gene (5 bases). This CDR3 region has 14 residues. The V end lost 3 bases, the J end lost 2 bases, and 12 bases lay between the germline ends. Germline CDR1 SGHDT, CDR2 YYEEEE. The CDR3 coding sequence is TGTGCCAGCAGCTCGGTGGACTCCCCCTACGAGCAGTACTTC. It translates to CASSSVDSPYEQYF.

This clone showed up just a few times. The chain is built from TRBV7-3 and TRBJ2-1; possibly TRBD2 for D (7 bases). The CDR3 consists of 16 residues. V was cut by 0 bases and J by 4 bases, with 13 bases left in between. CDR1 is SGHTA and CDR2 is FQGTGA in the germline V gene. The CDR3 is CASSLTMGGQYNEQFF. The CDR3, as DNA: TGTGCCAGCAGCTTAACGATGGGGGGGCAATACAATGAGCAGTTCTTC.

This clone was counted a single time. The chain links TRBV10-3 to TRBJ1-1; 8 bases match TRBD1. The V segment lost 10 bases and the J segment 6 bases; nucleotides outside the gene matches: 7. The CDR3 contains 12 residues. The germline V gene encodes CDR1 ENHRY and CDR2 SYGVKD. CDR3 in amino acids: CATRQGPSEAFF. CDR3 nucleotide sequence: TGTGCCACCCGACAGGGGCCTTCTGAAGCTTTCTTT.

The DNA of the CDR3 is TGTGCCAGCTCACCTATTGTCAAACCGGGACAGGGCCCCAATGAGCAGTTCTTC. It is translated as CASSPIVKPGQGPNEQFF. V gene TRBV18 combines with J gene TRBJ2-1; 9 bases fit TRBD1. The CDR3 is made up of 18 amino acids. CDR1 is KGHSH and CDR2 is LQKENI in the germline V gene. J lost 6 bases, V lost 3 bases, and 15 bases had no gene match.

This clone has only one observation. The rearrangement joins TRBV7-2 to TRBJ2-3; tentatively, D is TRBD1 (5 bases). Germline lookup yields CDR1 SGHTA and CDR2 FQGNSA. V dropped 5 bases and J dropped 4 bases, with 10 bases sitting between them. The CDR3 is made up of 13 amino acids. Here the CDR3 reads CASSPRGPDTQYF. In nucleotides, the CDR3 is TGTGCCAGCAGCCCTAGGGGTCCAGATACGCAGTATTTT.

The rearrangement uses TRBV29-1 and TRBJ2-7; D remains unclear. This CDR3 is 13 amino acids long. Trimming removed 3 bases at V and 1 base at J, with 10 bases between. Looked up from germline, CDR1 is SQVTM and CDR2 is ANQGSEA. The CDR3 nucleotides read TGCAGCGTTGAGAGCCTCGATTCCTACGAGCAGTACTTC. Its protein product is CSVESLDSYEQYF.

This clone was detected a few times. The DNA for the CDR3 is TGTGCCAGCAGTGGACATAATGAAAAACTGTTTTTT. Translation gives CASSGHNEKLFF. J is TRBJ1-4 and V is TRBV2; D gene ambiguous. V lost 4 bases, J lost 4 bases, and 4 bases lay in between. Germline CDR1 and CDR2: SNHLY and FYNNEI. CDR3 length equals 12 residues. Supplemented by reference TRBV2 and TRBJ1-4, the full variable domain reads EPEVTQTPSHQVTQMGQEVILRCVPISNHLYFYWYRQILGQKVEFLVSFYNNEISEKSEIFDDQFSVERPDGSNFTLKIRSTKLEDSAMYFCASSGHNEKLFFGSGTQLSVL.

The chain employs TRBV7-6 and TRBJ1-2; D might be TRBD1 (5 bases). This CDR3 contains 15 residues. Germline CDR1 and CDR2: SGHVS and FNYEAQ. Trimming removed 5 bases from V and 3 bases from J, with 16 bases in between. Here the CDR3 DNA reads TGTGCCAGCAGCCCAGTGGGGGGGTGGGACTATGGCTACACCTTC. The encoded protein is CASSPVGGWDYGYTF.

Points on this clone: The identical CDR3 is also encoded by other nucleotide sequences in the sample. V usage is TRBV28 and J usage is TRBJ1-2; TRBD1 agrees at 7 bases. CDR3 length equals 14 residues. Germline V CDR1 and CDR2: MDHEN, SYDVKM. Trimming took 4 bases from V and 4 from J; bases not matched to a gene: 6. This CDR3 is CASSSIGGGYGYTF. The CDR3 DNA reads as TGTGCCAGCAGTTCTATAGGGGGCGGCTATGGCTACACCTTC.

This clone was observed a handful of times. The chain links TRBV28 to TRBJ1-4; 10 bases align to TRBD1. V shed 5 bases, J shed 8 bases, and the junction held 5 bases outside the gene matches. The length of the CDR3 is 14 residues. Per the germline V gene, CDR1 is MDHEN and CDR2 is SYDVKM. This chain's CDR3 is CASSLDRGREKLFF. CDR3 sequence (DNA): TGTGCCAGCAGTCTCGACAGGGGGCGAGAAAAACTGTTTTTT.

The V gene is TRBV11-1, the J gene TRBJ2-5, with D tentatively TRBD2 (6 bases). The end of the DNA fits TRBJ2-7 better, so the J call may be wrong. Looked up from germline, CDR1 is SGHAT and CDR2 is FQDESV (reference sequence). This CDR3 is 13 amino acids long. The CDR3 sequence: CASSLSGSNEQYF. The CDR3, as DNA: TGTGCCAGCAGCTTGTCCGGGAGTAACGAGCAGTACTTC.

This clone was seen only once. The CDR3: CASSRGQAIYEQYF. CDR3 bases: TGTGCCAGCAGCCGGGGACAGGCCATCTACGAGCAGTACTTC. The chain combines TRBV14 with TRBJ2-7; 8 nucleotides match TRBD1. Germline V gives CDR1 SGHDN, CDR2 FVKESK. The CDR3 length is 14 residues. Unmatched junction bases numbered 5, after V lost 4 bases and J lost 3 bases.

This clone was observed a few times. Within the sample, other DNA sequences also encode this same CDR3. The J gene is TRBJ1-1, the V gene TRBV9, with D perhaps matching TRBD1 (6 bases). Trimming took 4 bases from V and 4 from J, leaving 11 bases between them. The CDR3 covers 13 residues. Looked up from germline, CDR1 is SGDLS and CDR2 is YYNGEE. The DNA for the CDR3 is TGTGCCAGCAGCTTAGGGGGAGGCACTGAAGCTTTCTTT. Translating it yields CASSLGGGTEAFF. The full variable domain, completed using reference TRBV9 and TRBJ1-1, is DSGVTQTPKHLITATGQRVTLRCSPRSGDLSVYWYQQSLDQGLQFLIQYYNGEERAKGNILERFSAQQFPDLHSELNLSSLELGDSALYFCASSLGGGTEAFFGQGTRLTVV.

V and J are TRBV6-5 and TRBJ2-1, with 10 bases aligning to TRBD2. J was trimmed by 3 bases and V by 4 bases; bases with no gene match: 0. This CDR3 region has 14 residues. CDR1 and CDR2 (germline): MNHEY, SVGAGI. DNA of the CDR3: TGTGCCAGCAGTTTAGCGGGGGGCTACAATGAGCAGTTCTTC. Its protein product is CASSLAGGYNEQFF.

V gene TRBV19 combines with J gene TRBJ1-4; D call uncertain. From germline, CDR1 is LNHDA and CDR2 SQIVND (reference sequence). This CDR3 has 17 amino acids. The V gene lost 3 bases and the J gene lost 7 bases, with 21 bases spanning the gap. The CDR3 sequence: CASSISPTVGVGEKLFF. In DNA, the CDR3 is TGTGCCAGTAGTATTAGTCCGACCGTTGGAGTGGGTGAAAAACTGTTTTTT.

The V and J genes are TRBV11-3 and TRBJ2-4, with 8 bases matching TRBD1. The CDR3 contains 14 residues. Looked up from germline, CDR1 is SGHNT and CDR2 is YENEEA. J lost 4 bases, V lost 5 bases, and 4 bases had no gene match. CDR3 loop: CASSPRTGKNIQYF. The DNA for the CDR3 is TGTGCCAGCAGCCCGCGGACAGGGAAAAACATTCAGTACTTC. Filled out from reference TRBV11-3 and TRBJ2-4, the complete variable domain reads EAGVVQSPRYKIIEKKQPVAFWCNPISGHNTLYWYLQNLGQGPELLIRYENEEAVDDSQLPKDRFSAERLKGVDSTLKIQPAELGDSAVYLCASSPRTGKNIQYFGAGTRLSVL.

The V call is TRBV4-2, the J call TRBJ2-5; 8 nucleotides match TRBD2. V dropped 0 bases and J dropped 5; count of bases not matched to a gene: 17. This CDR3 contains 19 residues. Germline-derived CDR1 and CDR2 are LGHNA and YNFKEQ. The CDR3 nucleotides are TGTGCCAGCAGCCAAGATGAGGCAGGATATCGGCGGGGGGATGAGACCCAGTACTTC. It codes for CASSQDEAGYRRGDETQYF.

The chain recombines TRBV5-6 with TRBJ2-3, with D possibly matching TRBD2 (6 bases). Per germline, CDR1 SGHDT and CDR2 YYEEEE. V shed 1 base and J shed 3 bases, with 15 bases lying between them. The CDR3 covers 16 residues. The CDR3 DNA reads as TGTGCCAGCAGCTTGACAAACGCGGGGTCTACAGATACGCAGTATTTT. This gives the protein CASSLTNAGSTDTQYF.

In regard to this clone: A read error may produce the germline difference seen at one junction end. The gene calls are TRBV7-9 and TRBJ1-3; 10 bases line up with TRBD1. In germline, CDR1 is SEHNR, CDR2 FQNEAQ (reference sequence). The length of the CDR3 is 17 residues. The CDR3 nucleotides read TGTTCCAGCAGCCTAACCGGGACAGGGGTTCCAGGAAACACCATATATTTT. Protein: CSSSLTGTGVPGNTIYF. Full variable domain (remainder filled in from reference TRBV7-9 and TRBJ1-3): DTGVSQNPRHKITKRGQNVTFRCDPISEHNRLYWYRQTLGQGPEFLTYFQNEAQLEKSRLLSDRFSAERPKGSFSTLEIQRTEQGDSAMYLCSSSLTGTGVPGNTIYFGEGSWLTVV.